This TCR beta chain stems from a study of human T cells and chemical hapten exposure. This CDR3 comprises 15 residues. Per germline, CDR1 ENHRY and CDR2 SYGVKD. Losses at the gene ends were 6 bases for V and 6 bases for J; bases not matched to a gene: 9. As to this clonotype: Its antigen is not identified.

Unique molecular identifiers were affixed to discrete cDNA molecules within the library. TCRdb independently ran MiXCR on the RACE reads; one entry per CDR3 protein. The sample includes fewer than 500,000 distinct CDR3 sequences, approximately 5.1% of them seen just once. The time point is: patch test 1, 2 weeks after DPC sensitization. Indicated treatment: therapeutic diphenylcyclopropenone sensitization with weekly scalp DPC. Investigators collected blood before applying each patch test. Overall study results and limits: Relative to control repertoires, expanded TCRs gave rise to significantly more large CDR3 similarity clusters.

Sequencing used whole blood, obtained in connection with sensitization to the hapten diphenylcyclopropenone (DPC). The chain links TRBV10-3 to TRBJ2-2; 8 bases map to TRBD1. This clonotype was obtained from a woman in her 50s with alopecia areata. Some clones in this sample may be carry-over from other donors' samples. As DNA, the CDR3 is TGTGCCATCAGCCGGACAGGGAAAGTTTCCGGGGAGCTGTTTTTT. Translation gives CAISRTGKVSGELFF.